This T cell receptor beta chain came from a study of T cells in Graves' hyperthyroidism and ophthalmopathy. The investigators amplified TCR beta CDR3 regions from RNA transcripts. A first-round RT-PCR of the TCR CDR3 used the HTBI primer set. Each CDR3 protein is one row after TCRdb ran MiXCR on the multiplex PCR reads. The data contain 250,000 to 300,000 distinct CDR3 sequences, about 14% of them singletons. The CDR3 sequence is 16 residues long. With 4 bases clipped from V and 1 base from J, the junction kept 6 bases outside the gene matches. Germline V lookup: CDR1 SGHVS, CDR2 FNYEAQ. This clonotype was observed many times.

V is TRBV7-6 and J is TRBJ2-5; 10 positions match TRBD2. Sequences were obtained from blood. This receptor was identified in a woman aged 25 to 39 with Graves' hyperthyroidism that later progressed to Graves' ophthalmopathy. DNA of the CDR3: TGTGCCAGCAGCTCCCTTAGACTAGCGGGCCAAGAGACCCAGTACTTC. Its protein is CASSSLRLAGQETQYF.